One sample yielded the 14 T cell receptor beta chains listed below, sequenced in a study of CD8 T cells in Susac syndrome. RNA amounts of roughly 0.45 to 1 ug underwent reverse transcription with random hexamers. TCRdb re-analysed the immunoSEQ multiplex PCR reads in MiXCR, keeping a single row per CDR3 protein. The repertoire includes roughly 200,000 distinct CDR3 sequences, around 95% of them detected once, and 0.15% to 0.2% sits in the top ten. Sequencing used CD8+ T cells from PBMCs. The receptors derive from a human donor with multiple sclerosis.

The rearrangement links TRBV7-8 to TRBJ2-7; 9 bases fit TRBD1. V gave up 5 bases and J gave up 6 bases; unmatched junction bases: 8. This CDR3 comprises 14 residues. The germline V gene encodes CDR1 SGHVS and CDR2 FQNEAQ. The CDR3 nucleotides read TGTGCCAGCAGCCCCCAGAGGACAGGGGCCGAGCAGTACTTC. This encodes CASSPQRTGAEQYF.

This chain connects TRBV27 to TRBJ2-7; 7 bases align to TRBD1. The CDR3 contains 13 residues. V shed 5 bases, J shed 3 bases, and the junction held 4 bases outside the gene matches. Germline V CDR1 and CDR2: MNHEY, SMNVEV (reference sequence). CDR3 in amino acids: CASSPPGGYEQYF. The CDR3 DNA sequence: TGTGCCAGCAGTCCCCCAGGGGGCTACGAGCAGTACTTC.

The chain couples TRBV20-1 to TRBJ2-1; 11 bases match TRBD2. V trimming: 0 bases; J trimming: 12 bases; junction bases outside the gene matches: 10. The CDR3 runs to 15 residues. Germline V CDR1 and CDR2: DFQATT, SNEGSKA (reference sequence). The CDR3 sequence is CSARDLAGGLLVQFF. CDR3 nucleotide sequence: TGCAGTGCTAGAGATCTAGCGGGAGGCTTGTTGGTGCAGTTCTTC.

This clonotype was counted once. The chain recombines TRBV2 with TRBJ2-5; D is unresolved. Germline-derived CDR1 and CDR2 are SNHLY and FYNNEI. The V end was cut by 4 bases, the J end by 6 bases, with 9 bases between. The CDR3 consists of 12 residues. The CDR3 nucleotides read TGTGCCAGCAGTGGTAGGACGCAGACCCAGTACTTC. Translation gives CASSGRTQTQYF.

The genes are TRBV25-1 and TRBJ1-2; TRBD1 matches 7 bases. Germline assignment: CDR1 MGHDK and CDR2 SYGVNS. This CDR3 spans 15 amino acids. V was pared by 4 bases and J by 3 bases, with 8 bases of the junction left unmatched. CDR3 DNA: TGTGCCAGCAGTGGGCCAGGGGGACCCTACTATGGCTACACCTTC. It codes for CASSGPGGPYYGYTF.

The chain has TRBV27 and TRBJ2-2, with unresolved D. The V and J ends lost 2 bases and 1 base respectively, with 8 bases between them. This CDR3 comprises 15 residues. Germline V CDR1 and CDR2: MNHEY, SMNVEV (reference sequence). Here the CDR3 reads CASSLVWENTGELFF. CDR3 nucleotide sequence: TGTGCCAGCAGTTTAGTTTGGGAGAACACCGGGGAGCTGTTTTTT.

This chain links TRBV5-1 with TRBJ2-1; D remains ambiguous. The CDR3 consists of 15 residues. Germline CDR1 SGHRS, CDR2 YFSETQ. Between the trimmed V and J ends, which lost 0 bases and 8 bases, there was a span of 15 bases. The CDR3 bases are TGCGCCAGCAGCTTGGCCCTAGAAAGGAGCCATGAGCAGTTCTTC. It encodes CASSLALERSHEQFF.

V and J are TRBV9 and TRBJ2-3; D is perhaps TRBD2 (5 bases). There are 15 residues in the CDR3. V shed 0 bases and J shed 5 bases, with 13 bases lying between them. Germline values: CDR1 SGDLS, CDR2 YYNGEE. CDR3 sequence (DNA): TGTGCCAGCAGCGTAGTGGCGGTAGGAGGAGATACGCAGTATTTT. It translates to CASSVVAVGGDTQYF.

The V and J genes are TRBV29-1 and TRBJ2-3, with D perhaps given as TRBD1 or TRBD2 (6 bases each). CDR1 SQVTM and CDR2 ANQGSEA come from the germline V gene. This CDR3 has 16 amino acids. Trimming took 5 bases from V and 0 from J, leaving 18 bases between them. CDR3 nucleotide sequence: TGCAGCGTTCCCCCGGGAGACAGGATAAGCACAGATACGCAGTATTTT. This translates into CSVPPGDRISTDTQYF.

The chain recombines TRBV20-1 with TRBJ2-7, with no clear D. Trimming removed 3 bases from V and 7 bases from J, with 13 bases in between. Germline CDR1 and CDR2: DFQATT and SNEGSKA (reference sequence). There are 12 residues in the CDR3. The CDR3 DNA reads as TGCAGTGCTAGGGACCTCCAAGGGGAGCAGTACTTC. Its protein product is CSARDLQGEQYF.

The V and J genes are TRBV6-1 and TRBJ2-3; possibly TRBD2 for D (6 bases). CDR1 and CDR2 (germline): MNHNS, SASEGT. V gave up 8 bases and J gave up 4 bases, with 13 bases separating them. The CDR3 covers 13 residues. The CDR3 nucleotides read TGTGCCAGCTCTAGCGTCACCCCAGATACGCAGTATTTT. Its protein product is CASSSVTPDTQYF.

This rearrangement joins TRBV5-1 to TRBJ2-5; 9 bases line up with TRBD1. This CDR3 comprises 15 residues. V lost 7 bases and J lost 5; bases outside the gene matches: 12. Germline assignment: CDR1 SGHRS and CDR2 YFSETQ. The CDR3 coding sequence is TGCGCCAGCGCTGACCCCCGGGACAGGGCGGAGACCCAGTACTTC. This sequence encodes CASADPRDRAETQYF. The full variable domain, in which reference TRBV5-1 and TRBJ2-5 provide the parts outside the CDR3, is KAGVTQTPRYLIKTRGQQVTLSCSPISGHRSVSWYQQTPGQGLQFLFEYFSETQRNKGNFPGRFSGRQFSNSRSEMNVSTLELGDSALYLCASADPRDRAETQYFGPGTRLLVL.

The rearrangement joins TRBV14 to TRBJ1-2; the D gene is possibly TRBD1 (5 bases). The germline V and J ends were trimmed by 1 base and 3 bases, with 12 bases remaining between them. The CDR3 sequence is 15 residues long. CDR1 is SGHDN and CDR2 is FVKESK in the germline V gene. The CDR3 DNA reads as TGTGCCAGCAGCCAAGTCCCACAGGAAGACTATGGCTACACCTTC. Amino acids: CASSQVPQEDYGYTF.

This chain uses TRBV6-5 with TRBJ2-5, with TRBD2 matching over 13 bases. The CDR3 runs 18 residues. The ends lost 4 bases at V and 4 bases at J; junction bases unmatched: 12. From germline, CDR1 is MNHEY and CDR2 SVGAGI. The CDR3 loop is CASSFFGTSGIPGETQYF. DNA for the CDR3: TGTGCCAGCAGTTTCTTCGGGACTAGCGGGATCCCCGGAGAGACCCAGTACTTC.